The sequence of this T cell receptor beta chain was determined in a study of blood T cell repertoires in COVID-19. At the level of the study: From T cells, B-cell-depleted T cells, or PBMCs came the material, which was cDNA or gDNA.

The germline V gene encodes CDR1 SNHLY and CDR2 FYNNEI. This CDR3 region has 16 residues. The J segment lost 7 bases and the V segment lost 4 bases, leaving 9 bases of the junction unmatched. Some clones are missing from TCRdb's copy, which holds only in-frame ones; the method was immunoSEQ multiplex PCR. The data show under 150,000 clones, over 80% seen once. The receptor was derived from a man aged 65-85 years with acute or convalescent COVID-19. Sequenced material: peripheral blood. J is TRBJ1-6 and V is TRBV2, with 8 positions matching TRBD1. The CDR3 DNA is TGTGCCAGCAGTGTATTAGGGACAGGTAGAAATTCACCCCTCCACTTT. Amino acid sequence: CASSVLGTGRNSPLHF.